The 13 T cell receptor delta chains listed next were all sequenced from one sample in a study of Vδ1+ human thymocytes. Study observations and caveats: Thymic TRG and TRD repertoires appeared highly polyclonal.

Sequences come from RNA converted to cDNA by reverse transcription. The CDR3 regions were amplified by multiplex PCR from V-gene primers to a constant-region primer. TCRdb re-processed the multiplex PCR reads via CATT. The table lists 20,000 to 25,000 delta-chain clones, 6.5% to 10% of them singletons. These TCRs' antigens remain unknown. The specimen sequenced was Vdelta1+ gamma-delta thymocytes from the thymus. Described subset: FACS-sorted CD3+ TCRalphabeta- TCRVdelta1+ TCRVdelta2- thymocytes. Source of these receptors: a child under two years old who had congenital heart surgery.

V is TRDV2 and J is TRDJ1; TRDD3 might be the D (5 bases). The J gene, missing from TCRdb, was assigned here through DNA to germline matching. The V gene lost 4 bases and the J gene lost 9 bases, with 29 bases spanning the gap. The CDR3 has 17 amino acids. CDR1 is GEAIGNYY, CDR2 EKD, per germline. In DNA form, the CDR3 reads TGTGCCTGTGAAGGTGGGGACGACGGAGGGTACACCAATGAACTCATCTTT. Residues: CACEGGDDGGYTNELIF.

J is TRDJ1 and V is TRDV1; perhaps TRDD3 as D (10 bases). The germline gives CDR1 TSWWSYY, CDR2 QGS. This CDR3 is built from 22 residues. The germline V and J ends were trimmed by 2 bases and 0 bases, with 31 bases remaining between them. The CDR3 coding sequence is TGTGCTCTTGGGGAATCAGCCTTCCTACGTGAGTGTACTGGGGGATACACCGATAAACTCATCTTT. This translates into CALGESAFLRECTGGYTDKLIF.

The chain combines TRDV3 with TRDJ1, with TRDD3 identical over 10 bases. The CDR3 is 18 residues long. The ends lost 1 base at V and 5 bases at J; junction bases unmatched: 19. In germline, CDR1 is TVYSNPD, CDR2 GDNSRS (reference sequence). The CDR3 region has the DNA TGTGCCTTTAACGACCTCTTCCGTACTGGGGGATGTCTGGATAAACTCATCTTT. Encoded protein: CAFNDLFRTGGCLDKLIF. The whole variable domain, filled in from reference TRDV3 and TRDJ1, reads CDKVTQSSPDQTVASGSEVVLLCTYDTVYSNPDLFWYRIRPDYSFQFVFYGDNSRSEGADFTQGRFSVKHILTQKAFHLVISPVRTEDSATYYCAFNDLFRTGGCLDKLIFGKGTRVTVEP.

This chain joins TRDV1 and TRDJ1; TRDD2 might be the D (6 bases). In germline, CDR1 is TSWWSYY, CDR2 QGS. The CDR3 is 21 residues long. V was trimmed by 1 base and J by 3 bases, leaving 30 bases between them. The CDR3 coding sequence is TGTGCTCTTGGGGAACAGGAGGGTCTTCCTCCGAGATACTGGACCCCCGATAAACTCATCTTT. This gives the protein CALGEQEGLPPRYWTPDKLIF.

The rearrangement links TRDV1 to TRDJ1, with D perhaps TRDD3 (5 bases). This CDR3 has 13 residues. Trimming removed 4 bases at V and 9 bases at J, with 15 bases between. Germline values: CDR1 TSWWSYY, CDR2 QGS. CDR3 protein: CALGGPRGGELIF. In DNA form, the CDR3 reads TGTGCTCTTGGGGGCCCTCGCGGGGGGGAACTCATCTTT.

The chain employs TRDV1 and TRDJ1; D is unclear. V gave up 3 bases and J gave up 3 bases, with 8 bases separating them. Germline lookup yields CDR1 TSWWSYY and CDR2 QGS. The length of the CDR3 is 13 residues. CDR3 nucleotide sequence: TGTGCTCTTGGGGATTACGAGGCCGATAAACTCATCTTT. It codes for CALGDYEADKLIF.

This rearrangement joins TRDV1 to TRDJ1; TRDD3 agrees at 10 bases. CDR3 length: 19 amino acids. CDR1 is TSWWSYY, CDR2 QGS, per germline. The junction had 18 bases not matched to a gene; V was cut back by 6 bases and J by 2 bases. Written as DNA, the CDR3 is TGTGCTCTTGGCATCCCCACACGTGGGGGATACAAGATAACCGATAAACTCATCTTT. This codes for CALGIPTRGGYKITDKLIF.

The chain carries TRDV1 and TRDJ1; 12 bases map to TRDD3. In germline, CDR1 is TSWWSYY, CDR2 QGS. The CDR3 is 21 amino acids. V was pared by 0 bases and J by 3 bases, with 17 bases of the junction left unmatched. The CDR3 bases are TGTGCTCTTGGGGAACTTAGTGCCAGAGCCGTCTGGGGGATACGCCCCGATAAACTCATCTTT. Translated, it gives CALGELSARAVWGIRPDKLIF.

This chain joins TRDV1 and TRDJ1, with a tentative D call TRDD3 (5 bases). The J gene is not listed in TCRdb, so it was assigned here from a DNA match to germline. The CDR3 length is 21 residues. Trimming took off 0 bases at V and 0 bases at J, with 26 bases between the two ends. The V gene's germline CDR1 is TSWWSYY and CDR2 QGS. The CDR3 here is CALGELLPSRGASPYTDKLIF. DNA of the CDR3: TGTGCTCTTGGGGAACTATTACCGTCGAGGGGAGCCTCGCCGTACACCGATAAACTCATCTTT.

The rearrangement uses TRDV1 and TRDJ1; maybe TRDD3 (6 bases). The CDR3 loop spans 14 amino acids. The germline V gene encodes CDR1 TSWWSYY and CDR2 QGS. Trimming shortened V by 3 bases and J by 3 bases, and 11 bases separated the two germline ends. The CDR3 DNA reads TGTGCTCTTGGGGATGATACGCGGTCCGATAAACTCATCTTT. This encodes CALGDDTRSDKLIF.

The chain has TRDV1 and TRDJ1; 7 nucleotides agree with TRDD3. Germline trimming cut 4 bases from V and 1 base from J; bases unmatched to any gene: 18. CDR3 length equals 19 residues. Germline V lookup: CDR1 TSWWSYY, CDR2 QGS. CDR3 in DNA: TGTGCTCTTGGGGCCGCTTCCGGACACTGGGGCCTCTCCACCGATAAACTCATCTTT. This sequence encodes CALGAASGHWGLSTDKLIF.

There are a few counts of this clone. The chain has TRDV1 and TRDJ1, with 8 bases that match TRDD3. Unmatched junction bases numbered 1, after V lost 0 bases and J lost 4 bases. CDR3 length: 14 residues. Germline loops: CDR1 TSWWSYY, CDR2 QGS. In DNA, the CDR3 is TGTGCTCTTGGGGAACTAGGGGGATACGATAAACTCATCTTT. This codes for CALGELGGYDKLIF.

This chain uses TRDV1 with TRDJ1; 9 bases align to TRDD3. The CDR3 runs 22 residues. Losses at the gene ends were 1 base for V and 0 bases for J; bases not matched to a gene: 21. Germline V gives CDR1 TSWWSYY, CDR2 QGS. The CDR3 here is CALGEPGSSSWGYGGNTDKLIF. The CDR3 DNA sequence: TGTGCTCTTGGGGAACCGGGGTCTTCCTCCTGGGGATACGGAGGGAACACCGATAAACTCATCTTT.